Each of the 2 T cell receptor beta chains below was sequenced from the same sample in a study of CD8 T cells in ankylosing spondylitis. TCRdb re-derived calls from the 5' RACE reads in MiXCR, one entry per CDR3 protein. The table lists 150,000 or so distinct CDR3 sequences, about a third of them singletons. Specimen: synovial fluid, either unsorted or a sorted T cell fraction (not recorded which). The receptors stem from a male donor with ankylosing spondylitis.

The V and J genes are TRBV5-1 and TRBJ2-1; no definite D call. Germline V gene sequence: CDR1 SGHRS, CDR2 YFSETQ. V was clipped by 0 bases and J by 10 bases, with 11 bases between them. The CDR3 has 13 amino acids. The DNA for the CDR3 is TGCGCCAGCAGCTTGGAACCCCCCAGGGAGCAGTTCTTC. Encoded protein: CASSLEPPREQFF.

The chain uses TRBV7-9 and TRBJ1-3, with D perhaps TRBD1 (6 bases). V gave up 1 base and J gave up 0 bases, with 13 bases separating them. Germline V gene sequence: CDR1 SEHNR, CDR2 FQNEAQ (reference sequence). The CDR3 contains 17 residues. The DNA for the CDR3 is TGTGCCAGCAGCTTAGGAGGGGGGGGACGCTCTGGAAACACCATATATTTT. This sequence encodes CASSLGGGGRSGNTIYF.